This T cell receptor (beta chain) derives from a study of blood T cell repertoires in COVID-19. Study details: COVID-19 samples collected from the United States, Italy and Spain covered acute and convalescent phases. The cDNA or gDNA used as material had been derived from T cells, B-cell-depleted T cells, or PBMCs.

CDR3 length: 15 residues. In germline, CDR1 is LNHDA, CDR2 SQIVND (reference sequence). The ends lost 4 bases at V and 4 bases at J; junction bases unmatched: 7. Authors' processing steps: By means of reference gene primer amplification, nucleated cell counts were estimated. This table comes from immunoSEQ multiplex PCR, and its TCRdb copy is limited to in-frame clones, with some not included. That table supplies the V and J calls and clone size; D and trimming were determined from the DNA. The table lists 40,000 to 65,000 clones, 70% to 90% of them singletons, with under 3.5% in the top ten. This receptor was taken from a man older than 75 with acute or convalescent COVID-19. The sequenced material came from peripheral blood. The chain recombines TRBV19 with TRBJ2-3, with 8 bases matching TRBD2. The CDR3 protein is CASSNRGGRADTQYF. DNA for the CDR3: TGTGCCAGTAGTAACCGCGGGGGGCGGGCAGATACGCAGTATTTT.